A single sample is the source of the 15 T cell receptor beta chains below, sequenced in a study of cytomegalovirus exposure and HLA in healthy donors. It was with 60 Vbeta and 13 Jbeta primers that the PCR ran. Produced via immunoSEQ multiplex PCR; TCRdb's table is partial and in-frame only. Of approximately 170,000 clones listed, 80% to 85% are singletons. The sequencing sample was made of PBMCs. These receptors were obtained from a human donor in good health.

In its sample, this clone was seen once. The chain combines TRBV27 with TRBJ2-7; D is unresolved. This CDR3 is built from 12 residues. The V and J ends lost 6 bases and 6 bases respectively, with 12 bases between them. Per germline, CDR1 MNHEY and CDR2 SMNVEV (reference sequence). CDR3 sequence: CASRTSVGEQYF. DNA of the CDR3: TGTGCCAGCAGGACTTCTGTTGGCGAGCAGTACTTC.

The CDR3 loop is CASSQDPSNRAGSRETQYF. In nucleotides, the CDR3 is TGCGCCAGCAGCCAAGATCCAAGCAACAGGGCAGGATCAAGAGAGACCCAGTACTTC. The chain uses TRBV4-1 and TRBJ2-5; TRBD1 is a possible D gene (6 bases). This CDR3 comprises 19 residues. Germline V lookup: CDR1 MGHRA, CDR2 YSYEKL. Trimming stripped 0 bases from V and 4 bases from J, with 24 bases between.

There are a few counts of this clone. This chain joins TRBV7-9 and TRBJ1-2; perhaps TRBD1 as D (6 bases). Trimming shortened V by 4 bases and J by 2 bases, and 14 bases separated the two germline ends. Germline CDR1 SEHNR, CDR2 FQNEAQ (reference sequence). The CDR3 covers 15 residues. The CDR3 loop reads CASSSEGGLNYGYTF. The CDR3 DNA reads TGTGCCAGCAGCTCCGAGGGGGGGCTCAACTATGGCTACACCTTC.

CDR3 residues: CASSPAAGAFF. The CDR3 coding sequence is TGTGCCAGCAGCCCCGCCGCAGGAGCTTTCTTT. The V and J genes are TRBV7-2 and TRBJ1-1; D unclear. Germline V gene data show CDR1 as SGHTA and CDR2 as FQGNSA. The CDR3 consists of 11 residues. The V gene lost 5 bases and the J gene lost 10 bases, with 11 bases spanning the gap. The full variable domain, in which reference TRBV7-2 and TRBJ1-1 provide the parts outside the CDR3, is GAGVSQSPSNKVTEKGKDVELRCDPISGHTALYWYRQSLGQGLEFLIYFQGNSAPDKSGLPSDRFSAERTGGSVSTLTIQRTQQEDSAVYLCASSPAAGAFFGQGTRLTVV.

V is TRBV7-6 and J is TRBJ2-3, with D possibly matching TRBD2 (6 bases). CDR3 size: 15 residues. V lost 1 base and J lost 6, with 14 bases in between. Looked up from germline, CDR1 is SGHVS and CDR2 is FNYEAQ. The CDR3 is CASSLGLAVADTQYF. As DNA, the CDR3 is TGTGCCAGCAGCTTAGGATTAGCGGTCGCGGATACGCAGTATTTT. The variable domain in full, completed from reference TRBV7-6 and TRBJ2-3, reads GAGVSQSPRYKVTKRGQDVALRCDPISGHVSLYWYRQALGQGPEFLTYFNYEAQQDKSGLPNDRFSAERPEGSISTLTIQRTEQRDSAMYRCASSLGLAVADTQYFGPGTRLTVL.

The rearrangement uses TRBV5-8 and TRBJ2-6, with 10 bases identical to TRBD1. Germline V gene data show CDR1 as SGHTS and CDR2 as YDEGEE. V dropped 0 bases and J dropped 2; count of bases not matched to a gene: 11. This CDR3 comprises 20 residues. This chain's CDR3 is CASSLVRTGQGVPGANVLTF. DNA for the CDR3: TGTGCCAGCAGCTTGGTTCGGACCGGACAGGGGGTTCCTGGGGCCAACGTCCTGACTTTC.

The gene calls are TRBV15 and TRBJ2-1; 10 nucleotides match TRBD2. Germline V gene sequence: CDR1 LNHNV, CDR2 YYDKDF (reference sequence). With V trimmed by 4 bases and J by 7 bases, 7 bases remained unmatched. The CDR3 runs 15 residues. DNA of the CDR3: TGTGCCACCAGCAAGCGGGGGGGCCTAGGGAATGAGCAGTTCTTC. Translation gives CATSKRGGLGNEQFF.

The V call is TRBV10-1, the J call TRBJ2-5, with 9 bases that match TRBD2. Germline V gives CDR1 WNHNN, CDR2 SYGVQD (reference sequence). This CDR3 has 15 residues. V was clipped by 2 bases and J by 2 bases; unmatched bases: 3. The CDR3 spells CASSEHAGGQETQYF. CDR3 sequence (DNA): TGCGCCAGCAGTGAGCATGCGGGGGGGCAAGAGACCCAGTACTTC.

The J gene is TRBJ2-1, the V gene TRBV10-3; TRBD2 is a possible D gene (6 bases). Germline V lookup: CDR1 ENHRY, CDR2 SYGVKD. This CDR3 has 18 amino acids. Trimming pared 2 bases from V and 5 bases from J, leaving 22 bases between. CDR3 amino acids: CAISEATYKEGGDNEQFF. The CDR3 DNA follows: TGTGCCATCAGTGAGGCGACGTACAAGGAGGGAGGCGACAATGAGCAGTTCTTC.

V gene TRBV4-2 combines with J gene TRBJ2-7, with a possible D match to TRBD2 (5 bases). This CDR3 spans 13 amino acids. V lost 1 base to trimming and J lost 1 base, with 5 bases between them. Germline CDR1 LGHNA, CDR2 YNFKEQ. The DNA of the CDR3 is TGTGCCAGCAGCCAAGCGGGGTCCTACGAGCAGTACTTC. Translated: CASSQAGSYEQYF.

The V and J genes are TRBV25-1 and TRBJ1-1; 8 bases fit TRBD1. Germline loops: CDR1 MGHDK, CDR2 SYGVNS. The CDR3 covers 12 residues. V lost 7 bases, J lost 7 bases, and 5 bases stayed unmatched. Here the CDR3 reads CASTWTGSEAFF. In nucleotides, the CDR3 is TGTGCCAGCACCTGGACAGGGAGTGAAGCTTTCTTT.

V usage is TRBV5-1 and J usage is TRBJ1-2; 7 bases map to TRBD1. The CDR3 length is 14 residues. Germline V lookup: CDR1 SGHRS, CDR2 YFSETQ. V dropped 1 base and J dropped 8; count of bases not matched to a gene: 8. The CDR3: CASSLQTGSGGYTF. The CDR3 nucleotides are TGCGCCAGCAGCTTGCAGACAGGGTCGGGGGGCTACACCTTC.

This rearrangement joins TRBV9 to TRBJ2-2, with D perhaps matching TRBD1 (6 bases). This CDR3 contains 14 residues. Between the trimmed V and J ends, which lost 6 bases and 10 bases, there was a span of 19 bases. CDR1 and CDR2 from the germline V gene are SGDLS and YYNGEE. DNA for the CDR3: TGTGCCAGCACACGACAGGATGGGGACCCGGAGCTGTTTTTT. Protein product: CASTRQDGDPELFF.

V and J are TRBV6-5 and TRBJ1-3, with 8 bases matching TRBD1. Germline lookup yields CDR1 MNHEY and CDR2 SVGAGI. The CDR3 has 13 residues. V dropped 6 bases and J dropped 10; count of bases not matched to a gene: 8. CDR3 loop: CASRGTGPRTIYF. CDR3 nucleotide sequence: TGTGCCAGCAGGGGGACAGGCCCCAGGACCATATATTTT.

CDR3 sequence: CASSSGGVGNTIYF. CDR3 DNA: TGTGCCAGCAGCTCGGGAGGAGTCGGAAACACCATATATTTT. J is TRBJ1-3 and V is TRBV7-3; no reliable D call. Germline V gene sequence: CDR1 SGHTA, CDR2 FQGTGA. This CDR3 contains 14 residues. V was pared by 4 bases and J by 4 bases, with 11 bases between.